One sample yielded the 21 T cell receptor beta chains listed below, sequenced in a study of T-cell memory formation after mild COVID-19. Using its own MiXCR run on the 5' RACE reads, TCRdb lists one record per CDR3 protein. Among roughly 170,000 distinct CDR3 sequences listed, about a fifth were seen once. The sequenced sample consisted of PBMCs or a T cell subset sorted from them (not recorded which). The source of these receptors is a man in his late teens or twenties who had mild COVID-19 (a few samples of this study predate the infection). Cell type and time point are not known.

This clonotype was observed a few times. The CDR3 loop is CATERGAGYNEQFF. The CDR3 bases are TGTGCCACGGAGAGGGGGGCCGGCTACAATGAGCAGTTCTTC. This chain uses TRBV7-9 with TRBJ2-1; D may match TRBD1 or TRBD2 (6 bases each). V was shortened by 10 bases and J by 3 bases, with 16 bases between the two germline ends. CDR3 size: 14 residues. Germline CDR1 reads SEHNR; CDR2 reads FQNEAQ (reference sequence).

This clonotype showed up just a few times. The V call is TRBV7-2, the J call TRBJ2-5; weak D call: TRBD2 (6 bases). The V gene's germline CDR1 is SGHTA and CDR2 FQGNSA. V was pared by 5 bases and J by 5 bases, with 15 bases between. The CDR3 consists of 14 residues. CDR3 coding DNA: TGTGCCAGCAGCCGGAGGGAAACGGGGGAGACCCAGTACTTC. Translation: CASSRRETGETQYF.

DNA for the CDR3: TGTGCCACCAGTGATCCATTTGGAGCCCAGTACTTC. Translating gives CATSDPFGAQYF. V and J are TRBV24-1 and TRBJ2-5; D is ambiguous. V lost 3 bases, J lost 9 bases, and 10 bases lay in between. Per germline, CDR1 KGHDR and CDR2 SFDVKD. The CDR3 runs 12 residues.

This clonotype was recorded at least ten times. The CDR3 is CASSLGRYTDTQYF. In nucleotides, the CDR3 is TGCGCCAGCAGCTTGGGTAGATACACAGATACGCAGTATTTT. J is TRBJ2-3 and V is TRBV5-1; D gene uncertain. The V and J ends lost 0 bases and 2 bases respectively, with 7 bases between them. Germline V gives CDR1 SGHRS, CDR2 YFSETQ. The CDR3 has 14 amino acids.

This clonotype was picked up a small number of times. The J gene is TRBJ1-3, the V gene TRBV6-5; D uncertain. CDR3 length: 15 amino acids. V was trimmed by 2 bases and J by 1 base, leaving 9 bases between them. CDR1 and CDR2 from the germline V gene are MNHEY and SVGAGI. The CDR3 DNA reads as TGTGCCAGCAGTTACGACGGGGTTTCTGGAAACACCATATATTTT. Amino acids: CASSYDGVSGNTIYF.

This clonotype was seen a handful of times. The chain combines TRBV4-3 with TRBJ2-7, with TRBD1 matching 9 bases. Per the germline V gene, CDR1 is LGHNA and CDR2 is YSLEER. Losses at the gene ends were 1 base for V and 4 bases for J; bases not matched to a gene: 5. The CDR3 is 15 amino acids. DNA of the CDR3: TGCGCCAGCAGCCAAGTTTTGACAGGGGGTTACGAGCAGTACTTC. Amino acids: CASSQVLTGGYEQYF.

This clonotype was counted many times. The chain couples TRBV4-1 to TRBJ2-7; either TRBD1 or TRBD2 may fit D (5 bases each). Trimming shortened V by 4 bases and J by 7 bases, and 26 bases separated the two germline ends. CDR1 and CDR2 (germline): MGHRA, YSYEKL. The CDR3 consists of 17 residues. CDR3 sequence: CASSPNPGTKISGEQYF. CDR3 nucleotide sequence: TGCGCCAGCAGCCCCAATCCCGGGACGAAGATCTCGGGTGAGCAGTACTTC.

The chain is built from TRBV12-3 or TRBV12-4 and TRBJ1-5; D gene ambiguous. The CDR3 spans 16 residues. Trimming took 3 bases from V and 0 from J, leaving 12 bases between them. The CDR3 DNA reads as TGTGCCAGCAGTTTTAAATATCTTCCTAGCAATCAGCCCCAGCATTTT. It specifies CASSFKYLPSNQPQHF.

The count of this clonotype is one. CDR3 sequence reads: CASSRPGTGVLSGYTF. The CDR3 DNA sequence: TGTGCCAGCAGTCGACCCGGGACAGGGGTTTTATCCGGCTACACCTTC. This chain connects TRBV6-5 to TRBJ1-2; 10 bases are shared with TRBD1. CDR3 length equals 16 residues. Losses at the gene ends were 5 bases for V and 8 bases for J; bases not matched to a gene: 14. Germline values: CDR1 MNHEY, CDR2 SVGAGI.

This clonotype occurred many times. The chain recombines TRBV5-1 with TRBJ1-2; tentative D call: TRBD1 (5 bases). The germline CDR1 and CDR2 sequences are SGHRS and YFSETQ. The CDR3 covers 12 residues. Trimming cost V 0 bases and J 8 bases, with 8 bases left between them. The CDR3 DNA is TGCGCCAGCAGCTTGGCCGGGGGAGGCTACACCTTC. It yields the protein CASSLAGGGYTF.

This clonotype turned up a few times. The CDR3 DNA sequence: TGTGCCACCAGCAGAGATGGAGGGAGAACCGCCGGGGCCCAGTACTTC. Translating gives CATSRDGGRTAGAQYF. This rearrangement joins TRBV15 to TRBJ2-5; TRBD2 is a possible D gene (6 bases). The V gene's germline CDR1 is LNHNV and CDR2 YYDKDF (reference sequence). The germline V and J ends were trimmed by 0 bases and 9 bases, with 20 bases remaining between them. This CDR3 is 16 amino acids long.

This clonotype was seen a few times. The chain carries TRBV7-6 and TRBJ2-3; the match to TRBD2 covers 9 bases. CDR1 SGHVS and CDR2 FNYEAQ come from the germline V gene. The CDR3 sequence is 17 residues long. V lost 1 base and J lost 9; bases outside the gene matches: 14. The CDR3 loop reads CASSLGASGDLPGTQYF. As DNA, the CDR3 is TGTGCCAGCAGCTTAGGGGCTAGCGGGGACCTCCCTGGGACGCAGTATTTT.

This clonotype was detected only a few times. The gene calls are TRBV7-6 and TRBJ2-1; the match to TRBD2 covers 10 bases. Germline loops: CDR1 SGHVS, CDR2 FNYEAQ. CDR3 length: 16 residues. J was trimmed by 7 bases and V by 1 base; bases with no gene match: 7. CDR3 bases: TGTGCCAGCAGCTTAGGGGCTAGCGGGGGCCATAATGAGCAGTTCTTC. Protein sequence: CASSLGASGGHNEQFF.

This clonotype was recorded many times. V usage is TRBV7-3 and J usage is TRBJ2-2, with no clear D. Germline V CDR1 and CDR2: SGHTA, FQGTGA. Trimming left V 8 bases short and J 5 bases short, with 12 bases between. The CDR3 runs 13 residues. The CDR3 region has the DNA TGTGCCAGCCGTGAGACCAATACCGGGGAGCTGTTTTTT. Encoded protein: CASRETNTGELFF.

The chain links TRBV18 to TRBJ2-3, with 8 nucleotides matching TRBD1. Germline V gene data show CDR1 as KGHSH and CDR2 as LQKENI. CDR3 length equals 15 residues. V lost 5 bases to trimming and J lost 4 bases; unmatched junction nucleotides: 8. CDR3 residues: CASSRSQGAADTQYF. DNA of the CDR3: TGTGCCAGCTCAAGATCGCAGGGGGCAGCAGATACGCAGTATTTT.

This clonotype has a handful of counts. Written as DNA, the CDR3 is TGTGCCAGCAGTGCGATGGGAGGAGCCGGCTACACCTTC. Translation gives CASSAMGGAGYTF. This rearrangement joins TRBV6-2 or TRBV6-3 to TRBJ1-2; no reliable D call. Germline V gives CDR1 MNHEY, CDR2 SVGEGT. The CDR3 totals 13 residues. V shed 5 bases and J shed 8 bases, with 15 bases lying between them.

The chain joins TRBV20-1 to TRBJ2-1; D assignment may be TRBD1 or TRBD2 (6 bases each). Trimming took off 7 bases at V and 5 bases at J, with 12 bases between the two ends. Germline V gene sequence: CDR1 DFQATT, CDR2 SNEGSKA (reference sequence). The CDR3 has 12 amino acids. CDR3 sequence: CSGRRGNNEQFF. The CDR3 DNA reads as TGCAGTGGCCGGAGGGGGAACAATGAGCAGTTCTTC.

This clonotype was counted at least ten times. The chain recombines TRBV5-1 with TRBJ2-3; weak D call: TRBD1 (5 bases). The V end was cut by 1 base, the J end by 4 bases, with 13 bases between. In germline, CDR1 is SGHRS, CDR2 YFSETQ. The length of the CDR3 is 15 residues. The CDR3 spells CASSLLQAVADTQYF. CDR3 in DNA: TGCGCCAGCAGCTTGCTACAGGCGGTAGCAGATACGCAGTATTTT.

This clonotype was seen only a few times. The chain uses TRBV19 and TRBJ2-1; the D gene is possibly TRBD2 (5 bases). Germline V CDR1 and CDR2: LNHDA, SQIVND (reference sequence). The length of the CDR3 is 16 residues. Trimming removed 5 bases from V and 3 bases from J, with 17 bases in between. The DNA for the CDR3 is TGTGCCAGTAGTCCCCTTTCCGGGATCAACTACAATGAGCAGTTCTTC. Protein sequence: CASSPLSGINYNEQFF.

The chain couples TRBV7-2 to TRBJ2-7, with D perhaps TRBD1 (6 bases). Germline CDR1 is SGHTA and CDR2 is FQGNSA. The CDR3 loop spans 15 amino acids. Trimming removed 4 bases from V and 3 bases from J, with 16 bases in between. DNA for the CDR3: TGTGCCAGCAGCTCATCCCGGGACACCGTCTACGAGCAGTACTTC. As protein: CASSSSRDTVYEQYF. Full variable domain (remainder filled in from reference TRBV7-2 and TRBJ2-7): GAGVSQSPSNKVTEKGKDVELRCDPISGHTALYWYRQSLGQGLEFLIYFQGNSAPDKSGLPSDRFSAERTGGSVSTLTIQRTQQEDSAVYLCASSSSRDTVYEQYFGPGTRLTVT.

This clonotype showed up just once. The genes are TRBV7-2 and TRBJ2-3, with 7 nucleotides matching TRBD2. The CDR3 is 15 amino acids. V shed 6 bases, J shed 0 bases, and the junction held 6 bases outside the gene matches. In germline, CDR1 is SGHTA, CDR2 FQGNSA. The CDR3 DNA follows: TGTGCCAGCAGGAAGCCGGGACTAAGCACAGATACGCAGTATTTT. Translating it yields CASRKPGLSTDTQYF.